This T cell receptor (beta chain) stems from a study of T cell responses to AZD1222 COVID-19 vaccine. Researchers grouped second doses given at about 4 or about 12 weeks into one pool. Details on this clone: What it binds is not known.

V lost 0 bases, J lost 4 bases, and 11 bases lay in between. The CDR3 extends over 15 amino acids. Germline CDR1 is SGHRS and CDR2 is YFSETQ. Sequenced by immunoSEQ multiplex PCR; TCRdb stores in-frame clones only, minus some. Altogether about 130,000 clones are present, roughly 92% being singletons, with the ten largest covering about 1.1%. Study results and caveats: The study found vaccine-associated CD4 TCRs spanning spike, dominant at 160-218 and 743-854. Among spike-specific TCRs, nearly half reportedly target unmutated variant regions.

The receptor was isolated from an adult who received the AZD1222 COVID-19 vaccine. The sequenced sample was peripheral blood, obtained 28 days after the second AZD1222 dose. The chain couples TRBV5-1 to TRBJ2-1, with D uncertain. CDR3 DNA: TGCGCCAGCAGCTTGGGGGGTCCCCTTTACAATGAGCAGTTCTTC. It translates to CASSLGGPLYNEQFF.